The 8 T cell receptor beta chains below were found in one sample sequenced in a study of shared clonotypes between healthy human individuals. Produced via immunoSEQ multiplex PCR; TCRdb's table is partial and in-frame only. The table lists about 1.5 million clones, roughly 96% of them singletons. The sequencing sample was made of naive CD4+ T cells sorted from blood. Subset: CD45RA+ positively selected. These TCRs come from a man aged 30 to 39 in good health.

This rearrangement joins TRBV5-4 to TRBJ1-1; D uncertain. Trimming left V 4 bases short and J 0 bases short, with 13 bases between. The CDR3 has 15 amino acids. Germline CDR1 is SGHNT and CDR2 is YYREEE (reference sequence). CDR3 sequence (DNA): TGTGCCAGCAGCCCTCGGACCGTAATGAACACTGAAGCTTTCTTT. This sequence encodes CASSPRTVMNTEAFF.

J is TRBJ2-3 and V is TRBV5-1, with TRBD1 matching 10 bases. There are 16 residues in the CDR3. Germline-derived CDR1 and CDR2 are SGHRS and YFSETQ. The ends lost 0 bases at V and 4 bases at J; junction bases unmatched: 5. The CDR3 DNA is TGCGCCAGCAGCTTGGGACAGGGGGCTCGGTCAGATACGCAGTATTTT. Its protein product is CASSLGQGARSDTQYF.

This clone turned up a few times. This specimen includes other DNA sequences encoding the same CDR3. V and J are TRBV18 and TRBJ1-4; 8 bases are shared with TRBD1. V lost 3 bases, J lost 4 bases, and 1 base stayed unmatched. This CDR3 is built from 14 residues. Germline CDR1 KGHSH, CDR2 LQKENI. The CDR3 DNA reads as TGTGCCAGCTCACCGACAGGGGTTAATGAAAAACTGTTTTTT. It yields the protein CASSPTGVNEKLFF.

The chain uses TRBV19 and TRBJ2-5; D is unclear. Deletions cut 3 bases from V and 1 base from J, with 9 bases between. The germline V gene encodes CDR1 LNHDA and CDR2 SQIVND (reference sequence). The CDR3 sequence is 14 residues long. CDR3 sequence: CASSIQQRQETQYF. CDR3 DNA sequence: TGTGCCAGTAGTATCCAACAGCGCCAAGAGACCCAGTACTTC. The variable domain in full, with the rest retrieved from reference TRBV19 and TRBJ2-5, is DGGITQSPKYLFRKEGQNVTLSCEQNLNHDAMYWYRQDPGQGLRLIYYSQIVNDFQKGDIAEGYSVSREKKESFPLTVTSAQKNPTAFYLCASSIQQRQETQYFGPGTRLLVL.

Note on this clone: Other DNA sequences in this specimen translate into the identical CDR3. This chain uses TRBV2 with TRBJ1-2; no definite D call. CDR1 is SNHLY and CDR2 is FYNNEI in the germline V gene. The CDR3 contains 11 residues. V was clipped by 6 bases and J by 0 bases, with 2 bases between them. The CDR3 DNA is TGTGCCAGCAGGGCTAACTATGGCTACACCTTC. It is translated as CASRANYGYTF.

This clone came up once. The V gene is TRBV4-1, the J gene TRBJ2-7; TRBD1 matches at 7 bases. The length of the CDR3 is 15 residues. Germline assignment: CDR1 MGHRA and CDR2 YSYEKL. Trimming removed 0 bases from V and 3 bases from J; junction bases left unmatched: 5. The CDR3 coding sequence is TGCGCCAGCAGCCAAGATGAACAGGGGTACTACGAGCAGTACTTC. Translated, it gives CASSQDEQGYYEQYF.

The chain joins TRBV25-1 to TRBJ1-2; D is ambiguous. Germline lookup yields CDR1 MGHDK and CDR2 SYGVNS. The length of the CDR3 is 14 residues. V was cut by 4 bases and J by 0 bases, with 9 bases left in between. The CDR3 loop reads CASSAPGSNYGYTF. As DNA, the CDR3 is TGTGCCAGCAGTGCCCCGGGATCTAACTATGGCTACACCTTC.

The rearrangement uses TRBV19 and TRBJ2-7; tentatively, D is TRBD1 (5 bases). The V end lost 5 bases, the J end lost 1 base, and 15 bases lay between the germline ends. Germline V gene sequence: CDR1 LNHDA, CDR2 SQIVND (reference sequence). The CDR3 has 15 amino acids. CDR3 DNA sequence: TGTGCCAGTAGTTTGGCAGGGATAAGGTCCTACGAGCAGTACTTC. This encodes CASSLAGIRSYEQYF.